These 32 T cell receptor beta chains share one sample of origin, sequenced in a study of blood T cell repertoires in COVID-19. Here immunoSEQ multiplex PCR was the method, and the copy in TCRdb shows in-frame clones only, minus some. The data contain about 170,000 clones, around 83% of them seen just once; the ten biggest clones take up 7%. What was sequenced was peripheral blood. The receptor set was obtained from a woman older than 75 in a cohort sampled during active or convalescent COVID-19.

CDR3 region: CASSLGSGTDNNSPLHF. DNA for the CDR3: TGTGCCAGCAGCTTGGGTTCGGGGACAGACAATAATTCACCCCTCCACTTT. This rearrangement joins TRBV5-4 to TRBJ1-6; 7 nucleotides agree with TRBD1. CDR1 is SGHNT, CDR2 YYREEE, per germline (reference sequence). The CDR3 contains 17 residues. V shed 0 bases and J 5 bases; nucleotides not matched to a gene: 8.

The genes are TRBV30 and TRBJ1-2; 12 bases line up with TRBD1. The CDR3 has 14 residues. J lost 6 bases, V lost 0 bases, and 2 bases had no gene match. CDR1 and CDR2 (germline): GTSNPN, SVGIG (reference sequence). This chain's CDR3 is CAWSVGTGGNGYTF. The CDR3 DNA reads TGTGCCTGGAGTGTTGGGACAGGGGGCAATGGCTACACCTTC. Complete variable domain (other parts from reference TRBV30 and TRBJ1-2): SQTIHQWPATLVQPVGSPLSLECTVEGTSNPNLYWYRQAAGRGLQLLFYSVGIGQISSEVPQNLSASRPQDRQFILSSKKLLLSDSGFYLCAWSVGTGGNGYTFGSGTRLTVV.

This clone appeared once. V gene TRBV9 combines with J gene TRBJ2-1; D might be TRBD2 (6 bases). CDR1 is SGDLS, CDR2 YYNGEE, per germline. The length of the CDR3 is 14 residues. The V and J ends lost 0 bases and 7 bases respectively, with 11 bases between them. The DNA of the CDR3 is TGTGCCAGCAGCGTAGGAGGGACTTTAAATGAGCAGTTCTTC. Amino acids: CASSVGGTLNEQFF.

The V gene is TRBV12-1, the J gene TRBJ2-3; the table's D call TRBD1 went unverified against the DNA. TRBV12-1 is a documented pseudogene. The CDR3 runs to 19 residues. The CDR3 region is CASSFVIRTGPCSTDTQYF. The CDR3 coding sequence is TGTGCCAGCAGCTTTGTCATCCGGACAGGGCCCTGTAGCACAGATACGCAGTATTTT.

The chain recombines TRBV20-1 with TRBJ2-1, with 10 bases fitting TRBD2. The germline gives CDR1 DFQATT, CDR2 SNEGSKA (reference sequence). The CDR3 runs to 14 residues. V shed 3 bases and J 6 bases; nucleotides not matched to a gene: 5. DNA of the CDR3: TGCAGTGCTAGTAAACTAGCGGGGCGCAATGAGCAGTTCTTC. Its protein is CSASKLAGRNEQFF.

In this sample, this clone turned up once. The chain employs TRBV18 and TRBJ1-2; 9 bases map to TRBD1. The CDR3 contains 14 residues. Germline V CDR1 and CDR2: KGHSH, LQKENI. V trimming: 3 bases; J trimming: 6 bases; junction bases outside the gene matches: 5. The CDR3 here is CASSPTGGLDGYTF. The CDR3 DNA reads TGTGCCAGCTCACCGACAGGGGGGTTGGATGGCTACACCTTC.

The chain carries TRBV29-1 and TRBJ1-2, with 9 bases matching TRBD1. V shed 6 bases, J shed 2 bases, and the junction held 7 bases outside the gene matches. From germline, CDR1 is SQVTM and CDR2 ANQGSEA. The CDR3 totals 14 residues. The DNA for the CDR3 is TGCAGCGTAGGGACAGGGTCGAAAAACTATGGCTACACCTTC. Encoded protein: CSVGTGSKNYGYTF.

This rearrangement joins TRBV5-1 to TRBJ2-7; unclear D gene. This CDR3 contains 14 residues. Germline CDR1 SGHRS, CDR2 YFSETQ. The germline V and J ends were trimmed by 7 bases and 2 bases, with 16 bases remaining between them. The CDR3 sequence: CASRETSTAYEQYF. CDR3 in DNA: TGCGCCAGCCGAGAGACTTCGACGGCCTACGAGCAGTACTTC.

The J gene is TRBJ2-2, the V gene TRBV12-3 or TRBV12-4; tentatively, D is TRBD1 (6 bases). This CDR3 has 13 amino acids. The V end lost 7 bases, the J end lost 4 bases, and 10 bases lay between the germline ends. The CDR3 here is CASNHRATGELFF. CDR3 nucleotide sequence: TGTGCCAGCAACCACAGGGCCACCGGGGAGCTGTTTTTT.

The chain is built from TRBV18 and TRBJ1-1; tentative D call: TRBD1 (5 bases). Per the germline V gene, CDR1 is KGHSH and CDR2 is LQKENI. V was trimmed by 8 bases and J by 4 bases, leaving 8 bases between them. This CDR3 has 11 amino acids. Written as DNA, the CDR3 is TGTGCCAGCGTCGGGGGCACTGAAGCTTTCTTT. Amino acids: CASVGGTEAFF. Looking up the rest from reference TRBV18 and TRBJ1-1 gives the full variable domain: NAGVMQNPRHLVRRRGQEARLRCSPMKGHSHVYWYRQLPEEGLKFMVYLQKENIIDESGMPKERFSAEFPKEGPSILRIQQVVRGDSAAYFCASVGGTEAFFGQGTRLTVV.

The V call is TRBV19, the J call TRBJ1-1, with D uncertain. The CDR3 sequence is 13 residues long. V was trimmed by 7 bases and J by 7 bases, leaving 16 bases between them. Germline V CDR1 and CDR2: LNHDA, SQIVND (reference sequence). The DNA of the CDR3 is TGTGCCAGTACGAGGACTAGTTCAAATGAAGCTTTCTTT. The encoded protein is CASTRTSSNEAFF. The full variable domain, rest sourced from reference TRBV19 and TRBJ1-1, is DGGITQSPKYLFRKEGQNVTLSCEQNLNHDAMYWYRQDPGQGLRLIYYSQIVNDFQKGDIAEGYSVSREKKESFPLTVTSAQKNPTAFYLCASTRTSSNEAFFGQGTRLTVV.

The rearrangement joins TRBV14 to TRBJ1-2; 7 bases align to TRBD1. The CDR3 runs 16 residues. Germline assignment: CDR1 SGHDN and CDR2 FVKESK. V lost 0 bases to trimming and J lost 2 bases; unmatched junction nucleotides: 6. The CDR3 DNA is TGTGCCAGCAGCCAAGACCTGACAGGGTTGAACTATGGCTACACCTTC. This translates into CASSQDLTGLNYGYTF.

J is TRBJ2-7 and V is TRBV5-1, with D unresolved. The CDR3 has 15 residues. The V gene lost 2 bases and the J gene lost 0 bases, with 12 bases spanning the gap. Germline V gene lookup returns CDR1 SGHRS and CDR2 YFSETQ. Here the CDR3 reads CASSLARPFSYEQYF. The CDR3 nucleotides read TGCGCCAGCAGCTTAGCCAGGCCTTTCTCCTACGAGCAGTACTTC. The full variable domain, its missing parts supplied by reference TRBV5-1 and TRBJ2-7, is KAGVTQTPRYLIKTRGQQVTLSCSPISGHRSVSWYQQTPGQGLQFLFEYFSETQRNKGNFPGRFSGRQFSNSRSEMNVSTLELGDSALYLCASSLARPFSYEQYFGPGTRLTVT.

This clone was detected a few times. The chain is built from TRBV30 and TRBJ2-1, with D possibly TRBD1 on 6 matching bases. Germline V gene lookup returns CDR1 GTSNPN and CDR2 SVGIG (reference sequence). The CDR3 is 12 residues long. V was clipped by 0 bases and J by 7 bases, with 7 bases between them. The CDR3 DNA sequence: TGTGCCTGGAGTGTACAGGGTAATGAGCAGTTCTTC. It encodes CAWSVQGNEQFF.

The V gene is TRBV6-1, the J gene TRBJ1-5; tentative D call: TRBD1 (6 bases). Per germline, CDR1 MNHNS and CDR2 SASEGT. The V gene lost 2 bases and the J gene lost 2 bases, with 13 bases spanning the gap. This CDR3 is built from 16 residues. The chain's CDR3 is CASSESRDMGNQPQHF. In DNA, the CDR3 is TGTGCCAGCAGTGAAAGCCGGGACATGGGCAATCAGCCCCAGCATTTT.

The chain joins TRBV11-2 to TRBJ2-6; 8 bases map to TRBD1. The V and J ends lost 5 bases and 3 bases, in that order; junction bases with no gene match: 9. Germline loops: CDR1 SGHAT, CDR2 FQNNGV. The CDR3 loop spans 17 amino acids. In DNA, the CDR3 is TGTGCCAGCAGCCTCCAGGGGGCGCTAAGTGGGGCCAACGTCCTGACTTTC. It translates to CASSLQGALSGANVLTF.

This clone was seen only once. This sequence joins TRBV12-3 or TRBV12-4 and TRBJ2-7, with D possibly matching TRBD2 (5 bases). Trimming took off 2 bases at V and 2 bases at J, with 7 bases between the two ends. The CDR3 spans 13 residues. DNA for the CDR3: TGTGCCAGCAGTTTATCGGGGACCTACGAGCAGTACTTC. Protein sequence: CASSLSGTYEQYF.

The gene calls are TRBV19 and TRBJ2-2; 7 bases align to TRBD2. This CDR3 contains 15 residues. In germline, CDR1 is LNHDA, CDR2 SQIVND (reference sequence). The V and J ends lost 7 bases and 10 bases, in that order; junction bases with no gene match: 15. CDR3 region: CASTPVGGAAEELFF. CDR3 coding DNA: TGTGCCAGTACCCCGGTGGGAGGGGCCGCGGAGGAGCTGTTTTTT. Full variable domain (missing parts from reference TRBV19 and TRBJ2-2): DGGITQSPKYLFRKEGQNVTLSCEQNLNHDAMYWYRQDPGQGLRLIYYSQIVNDFQKGDIAEGYSVSREKKESFPLTVTSAQKNPTAFYLCASTPVGGAAEELFFGEGSRLTVL.

This rearrangement joins TRBV2 to TRBJ2-5; 8 bases agree with TRBD1. V was clipped by 5 bases and J by 5 bases; unmatched bases: 10. CDR1 SNHLY and CDR2 FYNNEI come from the germline V gene. This CDR3 is 15 amino acids long. The DNA for the CDR3 is TGTGCCAGCAGTCTCTCCGGACAGGGCGGGGAGACCCAGTACTTC. Translated, it gives CASSLSGQGGETQYF.

The chain employs TRBV10-2 and TRBJ1-2; the D gene is possibly TRBD1 (6 bases). This CDR3 spans 12 amino acids. The V gene lost 2 bases and the J gene lost 8 bases, with 9 bases spanning the gap. Per the germline V gene, CDR1 is WSHSY and CDR2 is SAAADI. The CDR3 here is CASSEPGEGYTF. In DNA, the CDR3 is TGCGCCAGCAGTGAGCCAGGGGAAGGCTACACCTTC.

J is TRBJ1-5 and V is TRBV6-1; 10 bases are shared with TRBD1. The CDR3 length is 16 residues. Losses at the gene ends were 2 bases for V and 7 bases for J; bases not matched to a gene: 8. Germline CDR1 is MNHNS and CDR2 is SASEGT. The CDR3 region is CASSEQGQGVEQPQHF. CDR3 bases: TGTGCCAGCAGTGAACAAGGACAGGGGGTAGAACAGCCCCAGCATTTT.

V is TRBV10-1 and J is TRBJ2-4, with D perhaps TRBD1 (6 bases). CDR1 is WNHNN and CDR2 is SYGVQD in the germline V gene (reference sequence). The V and J ends lost 10 bases and 1 base respectively, with 11 bases between them. This CDR3 region has 13 residues. As DNA, the CDR3 is TGCGCCACAAACCAGGGGGCCAAAAACATTCAGTACTTC. Amino acids: CATNQGAKNIQYF.

The CDR3 sequence is CASERTGGLQETQYF. CDR3 DNA: TGCGCCAGCGAGAGGACAGGGGGCCTCCAAGAGACCCAGTACTTC. The genes are TRBV5-1 and TRBJ2-5; 11 bases are a match to TRBD1. Germline V gene data show CDR1 as SGHRS and CDR2 as YFSETQ. The junction had 6 bases not matched to a gene; V was cut back by 7 bases and J by 1 base. The CDR3 totals 15 residues.

This clone was recorded a few times. This sample includes further DNA sequences coding for the same CDR3. The J gene is TRBJ1-2, the V gene TRBV7-2, with TRBD1 identical over 8 bases. Unmatched junction bases numbered 5, after V lost 4 bases and J lost 7 bases. The CDR3 is 13 amino acids. Germline lookup yields CDR1 SGHTA and CDR2 FQGNSA. CDR3 DNA sequence: TGTGCCAGCAGCTCGGACAGGGTTGGTGGCTACACCTTC. Translation gives CASSSDRVGGYTF.

The rearrangement uses TRBV10-3 and TRBJ1-5; 9 nucleotides agree with TRBD1. The CDR3 extends over 17 amino acids. Germline V gives CDR1 ENHRY, CDR2 SYGVKD. The V segment lost 2 bases and the J segment 4 bases; nucleotides outside the gene matches: 9. The CDR3 sequence: CAISETRGTGKNQPQHF. The CDR3 DNA reads TGTGCCATCAGTGAGACGAGAGGGACAGGGAAAAATCAGCCCCAGCATTTT.

The DNA of the CDR3 is TGTGCCTGGAGTGTACGCAGGCCAGATAATTCACCCCTCCACTTT. It yields the protein CAWSVRRPDNSPLHF. This chain joins TRBV30 and TRBJ1-6; D remains ambiguous. Trimming removed 0 bases from V and 5 bases from J, with 11 bases in between. The CDR3 loop spans 15 amino acids. From germline, CDR1 is GTSNPN and CDR2 SVGIG (reference sequence). The full variable domain, rest sourced from reference TRBV30 and TRBJ1-6, is SQTIHQWPATLVQPVGSPLSLECTVEGTSNPNLYWYRQAAGRGLQLLFYSVGIGQISSEVPQNLSASRPQDRQFILSSKKLLLSDSGFYLCAWSVRRPDNSPLHFGNGTRLTVT.

The sample holds one count of this clone. The chain is built from TRBV10-3 and TRBJ2-3; the D gene is possibly TRBD1 (7 bases). Germline loops: CDR1 ENHRY, CDR2 SYGVKD. The V end lost 8 bases, the J end lost 1 base, and 16 bases lay between the germline ends. This CDR3 has 15 residues. The CDR3 sequence is CAISGGRRGTDTQYF. Here the CDR3 DNA reads TGTGCCATCTCAGGGGGGCGGAGGGGCACAGATACGCAGTATTTT.

The chain recombines TRBV19 with TRBJ1-2; 7 positions agree with TRBD1. Germline-derived CDR1 and CDR2 are LNHDA and SQIVND (reference sequence). J gave up 4 bases and V 7 bases, and 12 bases lay outside the gene matches. The CDR3 extends over 15 amino acids. DNA of the CDR3: TGTGCCAGTATCACGACAGAACAGGGGTCCTATGGCTACACCTTC. It translates to CASITTEQGSYGYTF.

The genes are TRBV4-1 and TRBJ1-2; the D gene is possibly TRBD1 (5 bases). The CDR3 totals 15 residues. Germline V gene sequence: CDR1 MGHRA, CDR2 YSYEKL. The V and J ends lost 1 base and 4 bases respectively, with 13 bases between them. CDR3 sequence (DNA): TGCGCCAGCAGCCAAGTTTCGGGGGATGGCTATGGCTACACCTTC. This translates into CASSQVSGDGYGYTF.

The V gene is TRBV9, the J gene TRBJ2-7, with 8 bases fitting TRBD1. CDR1 and CDR2 from the germline V gene are SGDLS and YYNGEE. The CDR3 runs to 14 residues. V shed 2 bases, J shed 3 bases, and the junction held 4 bases outside the gene matches. The CDR3 reads CASSVGQGNYEQYF. The CDR3 region has the DNA TGTGCCAGCAGCGTCGGACAGGGTAACTACGAGCAGTACTTC.

CDR3 residues: CATSESGYNEQFF. The CDR3 coding sequence is TGTGCCACCAGTGAGAGCGGCTACAATGAGCAGTTCTTC. The chain carries TRBV24-1 and TRBJ2-1, with D possibly matching TRBD2 (5 bases). The ends were cut back, 4 bases at V and 3 bases at J, with 6 bases in the middle. The CDR3 is 13 residues long. CDR1 and CDR2 (germline): KGHDR, SFDVKD.

The V call is TRBV19, the J call TRBJ1-2; D is possibly TRBD1 (5 bases). The CDR3 spans 15 residues. Between the trimmed V and J ends, which lost 3 bases and 5 bases, there was a span of 16 bases. Germline V gene data show CDR1 as LNHDA and CDR2 as SQIVND (reference sequence). The CDR3 DNA reads as TGTGCCAGTAGTATTCCAGGGAAAGGGCGTTATGGCTACACCTTC. This encodes CASSIPGKGRYGYTF.